The clone carrying this TCR beta chain was detected a few times. The sample is drawn from a study of identical twins. Germline V lookup: CDR1 MNHEY, CDR2 SMNVEV (reference sequence). The length of the CDR3 is 12 residues. Trimming left V 3 bases short and J 4 bases short, with 7 bases between. Template switching added a universal primer binding site, and final cDNA carried unique molecular identifiers. One entry per CDR3 protein results from TCRdb running MiXCR on the 5' RACE reads. The profile shows 1.5 million to 2 million distinct CDR3 sequences, about 32% of them singletons. Sequencing was carried out using cord blood. The receptor's source is a newborn girl in good health. This chain connects TRBV27 to TRBJ2-7, with D hard to call. The CDR3: CASSFNQYEQYF. The CDR3 nucleotides are TGTGCCAGCAGTTTTAATCAGTACGAGCAGTACTTC.